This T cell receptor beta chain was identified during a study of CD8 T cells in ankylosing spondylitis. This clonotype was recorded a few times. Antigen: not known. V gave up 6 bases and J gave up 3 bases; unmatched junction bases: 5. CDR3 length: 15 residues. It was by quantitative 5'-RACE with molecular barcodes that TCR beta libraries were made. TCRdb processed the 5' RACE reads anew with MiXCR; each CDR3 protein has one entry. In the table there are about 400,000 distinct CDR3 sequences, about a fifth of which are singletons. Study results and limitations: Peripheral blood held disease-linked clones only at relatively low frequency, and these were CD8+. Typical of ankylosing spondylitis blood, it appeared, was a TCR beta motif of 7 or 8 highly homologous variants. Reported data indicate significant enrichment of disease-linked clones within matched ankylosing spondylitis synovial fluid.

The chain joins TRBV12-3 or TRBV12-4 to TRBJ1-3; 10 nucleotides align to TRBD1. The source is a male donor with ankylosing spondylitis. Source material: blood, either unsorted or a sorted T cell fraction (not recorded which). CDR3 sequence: CASRDDRGLGNTIYF. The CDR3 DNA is TGTGCCAGCAGAGACGACAGGGGGCTTGGAAACACCATATATTTT.